One and the same sample provided the 25 T cell receptor beta chains below, sequenced in a study of cytomegalovirus exposure and HLA in healthy donors. TCRdb keeps only in-frame clones here, not all; method: immunoSEQ multiplex PCR. The sample lists 150,000 to 160,000 clones; about 86% were seen once. Sequencing was done on a sample of PBMCs. Receptor source: a human donor in good health.

The chain has TRBV28 and TRBJ2-1; 11 bases align to TRBD2. This CDR3 spans 15 amino acids. Germline V gene data show CDR1 as MDHEN and CDR2 as SYDVKM. Trimming removed 5 bases from V and 6 bases from J; junction bases left unmatched: 6. The CDR3 sequence: CASSGSGRVSNEQFF. For the CDR3, the DNA is TGTGCCAGCAGTGGTAGCGGGAGGGTAAGCAATGAGCAGTTCTTC.

V gene TRBV27 combines with J gene TRBJ1-4; D possibly corresponds to TRBD1 (6 bases). The V end lost 6 bases, the J end lost 7 bases, and 18 bases lay between the germline ends. Germline V gives CDR1 MNHEY, CDR2 SMNVEV (reference sequence). The CDR3 extends over 15 amino acids. The CDR3 loop is CASRDSIIRGEKLFF. CDR3 DNA: TGTGCCAGCAGGGACAGTATTATCAGAGGTGAAAAACTGTTTTTT.

The chain combines TRBV14 with TRBJ2-7; D is possibly TRBD2 (5 bases). The CDR3 sequence is 15 residues long. The ends were cut back, 3 bases at V and 4 bases at J, with 16 bases in the middle. Germline CDR1 reads SGHDN; CDR2 reads FVKESK. In nucleotides, the CDR3 is TGTGCCAGCAGCCACACTAGATTCGGGAATTACGAGCAGTACTTC. Translation gives CASSHTRFGNYEQYF. Full variable domain (remainder filled in from reference TRBV14 and TRBJ2-7): EAGVTQFPSHSVIEKGQTVTLRCDPISGHDNLYWYRRVMGKEIKFLLHFVKESKQDESGMPNNRFLAERTGGTYSTLKVQPAELEDSGVYFCASSHTRFGNYEQYFGPGTRLTVT.

This rearrangement joins TRBV29-1 to TRBJ1-1; maybe TRBD1 (5 bases). The V end lost 4 bases, the J end lost 1 base, and 13 bases lay between the germline ends. Germline V gene lookup returns CDR1 SQVTM and CDR2 ANQGSEA. The CDR3 is made up of 14 amino acids. In nucleotides, the CDR3 is TGCAGCGTTGTATTACGACAGAAGAACACTGAAGCTTTCTTT. Amino acids: CSVVLRQKNTEAFF.

The chain employs TRBV5-1 and TRBJ1-2; 7 bases align to TRBD1. This CDR3 has 17 amino acids. V lost 0 bases and J lost 5; bases outside the gene matches: 13. Germline V gene sequence: CDR1 SGHRS, CDR2 YFSETQ. Written as DNA, the CDR3 is TGCGCCAGCAGCTTGGTACCAACAGGGGCAGATTTATATGGCTACACCTTC. Translating gives CASSLVPTGADLYGYTF.

This chain connects TRBV2 to TRBJ2-1, with D possibly being TRBD1 (5 bases). CDR3 length: 15 amino acids. V dropped 4 bases and J dropped 8 bases, with 18 bases sitting between them. CDR1 SNHLY and CDR2 FYNNEI come from the germline V gene. The CDR3, as DNA: TGTGCCAGCAGTGTCGCCCAGGCCCAAGGGGATGAGCAGTTCTTC. This translates into CASSVAQAQGDEQFF.

The chain recombines TRBV5-1 with TRBJ2-2, with 7 bases aligning to TRBD1. The CDR3 covers 15 residues. The V gene's germline CDR1 is SGHRS and CDR2 YFSETQ. With V trimmed by 4 bases and J by 5 bases, 8 bases remained unmatched. CDR3 residues: CASSLNRGTTGELFF. CDR3 DNA: TGCGCCAGCAGCCTAAACAGGGGAACTACCGGGGAGCTGTTTTTT. The full variable domain, completed using reference TRBV5-1 and TRBJ2-2, is KAGVTQTPRYLIKTRGQQVTLSCSPISGHRSVSWYQQTPGQGLQFLFEYFSETQRNKGNFPGRFSGRQFSNSRSEMNVSTLELGDSALYLCASSLNRGTTGELFFGEGSRLTVL.

The CDR3 nucleotides are TGTGCCAGCAGTTTATCCGCTAGTTCGCATCGCGAGCAGTACTTC. This sequence encodes CASSLSASSHREQYF. The genes are TRBV27 and TRBJ2-7; no clear D gene. V was shortened by 0 bases and J by 6 bases, with 15 bases between the two germline ends. The CDR3 is 15 residues long. CDR1 is MNHEY, CDR2 SMNVEV, per germline (reference sequence).

V is TRBV2 and J is TRBJ2-3; D remains ambiguous. This CDR3 spans 15 amino acids. The V end lost 3 bases, the J end lost 0 bases, and 10 bases lay between the germline ends. The germline V gene has CDR1 SNHLY and CDR2 FYNNEI. CDR3: CASSDLQASTDTQYF. CDR3 in DNA: TGTGCCAGCAGTGATTTGCAGGCGAGCACAGATACGCAGTATTTT.

The chain couples TRBV9 to TRBJ2-6; the match to TRBD1 covers 8 bases. CDR1 and CDR2 from the germline V gene are SGDLS and YYNGEE. J gave up 0 bases and V 0 bases, and 2 bases lay outside the gene matches. The CDR3 runs 17 residues. The chain's CDR3 is CASSVEQGVSGANVLTF. In nucleotides, the CDR3 is TGTGCCAGCAGCGTAGAACAGGGGGTCTCTGGGGCCAACGTCCTGACTTTC.

The V call is TRBV7-9, the J call TRBJ2-7; 9 positions agree with TRBD1. CDR1 is SEHNR and CDR2 is FQNEAQ in the germline V gene (reference sequence). Trimming removed 2 bases from V and 0 bases from J; junction bases left unmatched: 2. The CDR3 runs to 15 residues. The CDR3 loop is CASSLMGQGSYEQYF. The CDR3 region has the DNA TGTGCCAGCAGCTTAATGGGACAGGGCTCCTACGAGCAGTACTTC.

The rearrangement joins TRBV28 to TRBJ1-2; the D gene is possibly TRBD1 (5 bases). From germline, CDR1 is MDHEN and CDR2 SYDVKM. CDR3 size: 14 residues. The V gene lost 5 bases and the J gene lost 8 bases, with 18 bases spanning the gap. Here the CDR3 reads CASSHTPAREGYTF. CDR3 DNA: TGTGCCAGCAGTCACACTCCCGCCAGGGAAGGCTACACCTTC.

The chain combines TRBV28 with TRBJ1-3; weak D call: TRBD1 (5 bases). This CDR3 has 15 amino acids. Germline V gene data show CDR1 as MDHEN and CDR2 as SYDVKM. V was cut by 3 bases and J by 0 bases, with 9 bases left in between. The CDR3: CASSFGGNSGNTIYF. CDR3 DNA sequence: TGTGCCAGCAGTTTTGGGGGGAACTCTGGAAACACCATATATTTT.

V and J are TRBV9 and TRBJ2-5; 7 bases are shared with TRBD1. V lost 3 bases to trimming and J lost 1 base; unmatched junction nucleotides: 12. CDR3 size: 17 residues. Germline lookup yields CDR1 SGDLS and CDR2 YYNGEE. CDR3: CASSAPRGQRTQETQYF. DNA for the CDR3: TGTGCCAGCAGCGCCCCTAGGGGACAGAGGACCCAAGAGACCCAGTACTTC. The whole variable domain, filled in from reference TRBV9 and TRBJ2-5, reads DSGVTQTPKHLITATGQRVTLRCSPRSGDLSVYWYQQSLDQGLQFLIQYYNGEERAKGNILERFSAQQFPDLHSELNLSSLELGDSALYFCASSAPRGQRTQETQYFGPGTRLLVL.

The chain carries TRBV7-2 and TRBJ2-7; TRBD2 is a possible D gene (6 bases). This CDR3 is 14 amino acids long. With 7 bases removed from V and 2 bases from J, the gap between germline ends came to 15 bases. CDR1 and CDR2 from the germline V gene are SGHTA and FQGNSA. DNA of the CDR3: TGTGCCAGCACCCCGGAAATAGCGGCCTACGAGCAGTACTTC. This codes for CASTPEIAAYEQYF.

This chain uses TRBV29-1 with TRBJ2-5; 11 positions match TRBD2. CDR1 is SQVTM and CDR2 is ANQGSEA in the germline V gene. V shed 6 bases, J shed 5 bases, and the junction held 5 bases outside the gene matches. The CDR3 has 13 residues. CDR3 protein: CSVLAGEWETQYF. CDR3 in DNA: TGCAGCGTACTAGCGGGAGAGTGGGAGACCCAGTACTTC.

The J gene is TRBJ1-2, the V gene TRBV19; 7 bases are shared with TRBD1. This CDR3 comprises 15 residues. Germline-derived CDR1 and CDR2 are LNHDA and SQIVND (reference sequence). Germline trimming cut 1 base from V and 4 bases from J; bases unmatched to any gene: 6. CDR3 protein: CASSIGRGPRYGYTF. The CDR3, as DNA: TGTGCCAGTAGTATAGGGAGGGGGCCACGCTATGGCTACACCTTC.

The chain carries TRBV4-1 and TRBJ2-7; tentative D call: TRBD1 (5 bases). V dropped 1 base and J dropped 4 bases, with 11 bases sitting between them. Germline V gene data show CDR1 as MGHRA and CDR2 as YSYEKL. The CDR3 has 14 amino acids. CDR3 nucleotide sequence: TGCGCCAGCAGCCAAGTAGGGGCTCGGTACGAGCAGTACTTC. Translation gives CASSQVGARYEQYF.

The V gene is TRBV9, the J gene TRBJ2-2, with D unclear. The V gene's germline CDR1 is SGDLS and CDR2 YYNGEE. The CDR3 runs to 13 residues. V lost 4 bases, J lost 5 bases, and 9 bases lay in between. The CDR3 sequence is CASSPLTTGELFF. In DNA, the CDR3 is TGTGCCAGCAGCCCTTTAACAACCGGGGAGCTGTTTTTT.

V gene TRBV7-3 combines with J gene TRBJ2-1; D is uncertain. The CDR3 runs 15 residues. Germline CDR1 is SGHTA and CDR2 is FQGTGA. V dropped 1 base and J dropped 7 bases, with 14 bases sitting between them. DNA of the CDR3: TGTGCCAGCAGCTTAAGCCCTAATGGTCGGAATGAGCAGTTCTTC. Translating gives CASSLSPNGRNEQFF. Based on the CDR3 plus reference TRBV7-3 and TRBJ2-1, the full variable domain is GAGVSQTPSNKVTEKGKYVELRCDPISGHTALYWYRQSLGQGPEFLIYFQGTGAADDSGLPNDRFFAVRPEGSVSTLKIQRTERGDSAVYLCASSLSPNGRNEQFFGPGTRLTVL.

The chain has TRBV28 and TRBJ1-1; D ambiguous. Germline CDR1 and CDR2: MDHEN and SYDVKM. V lost 6 bases and J lost 3, with 8 bases in between. The CDR3 sequence is 12 residues long. The CDR3 reads CASSLDYTEAFF. Written as DNA, the CDR3 is TGTGCCAGCAGCCTCGACTACACTGAAGCTTTCTTT.

The chain is built from TRBV4-1 and TRBJ2-3; no clear D. The CDR3 runs 15 residues. The V end was cut by 1 base, the J end by 3 bases, with 11 bases between. The germline V gene encodes CDR1 MGHRA and CDR2 YSYEKL. The DNA for the CDR3 is TGCGCCAGCAGCCAAGTGGCAGAAGTAACAGATACGCAGTATTTT. As protein: CASSQVAEVTDTQYF.

This clone was detected once. The rearrangement links TRBV19 to TRBJ1-5; D ambiguous. This CDR3 has 17 residues. V gave up 0 bases and J gave up 0 bases, with 12 bases separating them. The germline V gene has CDR1 LNHDA and CDR2 SQIVND (reference sequence). The CDR3 spells CASSIDVRSYSNQPQHF. For the CDR3, the DNA is TGTGCCAGTAGTATAGATGTAAGGAGTTATAGCAATCAGCCCCAGCATTTT.

The V call is TRBV6-5, the J call TRBJ2-7; 8 bases are a match to TRBD2. Germline V CDR1 and CDR2: MNHEY, SVGAGI. Trimming at V came to 5 bases and at J to 3 bases, leaving 3 bases not matched to a gene. There are 13 residues in the CDR3. CDR3 amino acids: CASSTSGVYEQYF. In DNA, the CDR3 is TGTGCCAGCAGTACTAGCGGAGTCTACGAGCAGTACTTC.

J is TRBJ2-1 and V is TRBV7-9, with no clear D. V lost 11 bases and J lost 0, with 14 bases in between. Germline V gives CDR1 SEHNR, CDR2 FQNEAQ (reference sequence). The CDR3 is made up of 14 amino acids. The CDR3 protein is CASTAESSYNEQFF. The CDR3 nucleotides read TGTGCCTCCACGGCGGAAAGCTCCTACAATGAGCAGTTCTTC.